The TCR beta chain described here comes from a study of T cell responses to AZD1222 COVID-19 vaccine. Study-wide findings and caveats: Possibly, clonal diversity was underestimated; donors were largely white British and included more females. When two AZD1222 doses had been given, Spike-specific TCR breadth and depth rose.

Clones were sequenced by immunoSEQ multiplex PCR, and TCRdb holds only the in-frame ones, with some missing. The sample has more than 85,000 clones, around 93% seen once; the top ten hold more than 6.5%. The ends lost 5 bases at V and 2 bases at J; junction bases unmatched: 2. Germline assignment: CDR1 MNHEY and CDR2 SVGAGI. This CDR3 region has 13 residues. Note on this clone: Its antigen is currently unknown.

The sequence was obtained from an adult in good health. The sample was peripheral blood, taken on day 0 of AZD1222 vaccination. This chain uses TRBV6-5 with TRBJ2-7, with TRBD1 identical over 8 bases. The CDR3: CASSRGQAYEQYF. The CDR3 nucleotides are TGTGCCAGCAGTCGGGGACAGGCCTACGAGCAGTACTTC.